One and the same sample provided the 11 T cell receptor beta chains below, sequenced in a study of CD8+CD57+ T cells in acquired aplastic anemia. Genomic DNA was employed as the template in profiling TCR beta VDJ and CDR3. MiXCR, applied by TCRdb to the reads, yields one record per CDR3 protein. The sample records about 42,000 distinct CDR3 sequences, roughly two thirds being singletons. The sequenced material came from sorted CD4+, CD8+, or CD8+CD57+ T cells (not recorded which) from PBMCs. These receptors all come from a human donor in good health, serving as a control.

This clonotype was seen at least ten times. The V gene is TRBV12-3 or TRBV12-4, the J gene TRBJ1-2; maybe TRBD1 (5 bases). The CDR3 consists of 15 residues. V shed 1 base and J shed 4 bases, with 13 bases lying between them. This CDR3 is CASSLGGSSAYGYTF. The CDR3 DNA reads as TGTGCCAGCAGTTTAGGGGGGAGTTCGGCCTATGGCTACACCTTC.

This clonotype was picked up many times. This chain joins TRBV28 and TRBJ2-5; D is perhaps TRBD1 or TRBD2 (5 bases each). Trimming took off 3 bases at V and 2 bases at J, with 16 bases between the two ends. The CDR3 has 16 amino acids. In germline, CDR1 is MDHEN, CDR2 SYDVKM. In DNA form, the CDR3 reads TGTGCCAGCAGTTTCCCCGGGGCTCTCATTCAAGAGACCCAGTACTTC. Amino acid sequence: CASSFPGALIQETQYF.

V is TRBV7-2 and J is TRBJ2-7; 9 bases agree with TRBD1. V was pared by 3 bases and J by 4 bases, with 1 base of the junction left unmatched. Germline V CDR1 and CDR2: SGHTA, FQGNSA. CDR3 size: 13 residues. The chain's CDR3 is CASSFGQGYEQYF. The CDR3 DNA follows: TGTGCCAGCAGCTTCGGACAGGGGTACGAGCAGTACTTC.

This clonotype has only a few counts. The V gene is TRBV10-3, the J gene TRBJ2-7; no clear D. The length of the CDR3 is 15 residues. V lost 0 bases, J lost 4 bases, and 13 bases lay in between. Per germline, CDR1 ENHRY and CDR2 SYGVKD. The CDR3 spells CAISESAAYRYEQYF. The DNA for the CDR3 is TGTGCCATCAGTGAGTCTGCAGCCTACCGGTACGAGCAGTACTTC.

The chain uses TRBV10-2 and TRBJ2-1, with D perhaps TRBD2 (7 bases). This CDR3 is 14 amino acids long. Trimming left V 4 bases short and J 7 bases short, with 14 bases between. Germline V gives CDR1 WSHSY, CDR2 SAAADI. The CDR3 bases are TGCGCCAGCAGTGCGGGGGGCACAGAAAATGAGCAGTTCTTC. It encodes CASSAGGTENEQFF.

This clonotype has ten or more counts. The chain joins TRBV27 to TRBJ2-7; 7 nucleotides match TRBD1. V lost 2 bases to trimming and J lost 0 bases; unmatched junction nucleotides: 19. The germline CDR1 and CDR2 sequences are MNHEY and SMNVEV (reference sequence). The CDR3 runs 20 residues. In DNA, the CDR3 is TGTGCCAGCAGTTTACTAGCCTCGGGCCCTTTGGGACAGATCTCCTACGAGCAGTACTTC. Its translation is CASSLLASGPLGQISYEQYF.

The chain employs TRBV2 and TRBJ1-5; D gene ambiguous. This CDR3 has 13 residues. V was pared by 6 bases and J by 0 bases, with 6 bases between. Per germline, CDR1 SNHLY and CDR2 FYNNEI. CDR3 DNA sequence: TGTGCCAGCAGGGCCCTTAGCAATCAGCCCCAGCATTTT. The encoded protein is CASRALSNQPQHF.

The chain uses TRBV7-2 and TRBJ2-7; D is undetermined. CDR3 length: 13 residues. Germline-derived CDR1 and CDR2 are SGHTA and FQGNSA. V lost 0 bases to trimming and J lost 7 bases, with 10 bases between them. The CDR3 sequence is CASSLACVSEQYF. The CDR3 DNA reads TGTGCCAGCAGCTTAGCGTGCGTCTCGGAGCAGTACTTC. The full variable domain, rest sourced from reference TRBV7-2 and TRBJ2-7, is GAGVSQSPSNKVTEKGKDVELRCDPISGHTALYWYRQSLGQGLEFLIYFQGNSAPDKSGLPSDRFSAERTGGSVSTLTIQRTQQEDSAVYLCASSLACVSEQYFGPGTRLTVT.

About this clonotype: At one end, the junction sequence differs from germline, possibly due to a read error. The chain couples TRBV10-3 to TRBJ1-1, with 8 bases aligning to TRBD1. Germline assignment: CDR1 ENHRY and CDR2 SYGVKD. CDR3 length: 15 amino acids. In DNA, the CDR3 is TGTGCCATCAGAGCAGGGGGCCCCCGCATCACTGAGGCTTTCTTT. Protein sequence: CAIRAGGPRITEAFF.

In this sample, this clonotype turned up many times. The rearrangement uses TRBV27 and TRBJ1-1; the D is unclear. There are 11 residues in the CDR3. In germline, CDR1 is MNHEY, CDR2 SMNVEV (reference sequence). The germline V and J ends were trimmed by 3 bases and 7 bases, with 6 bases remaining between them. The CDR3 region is CASSFGFEAFF. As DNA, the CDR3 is TGTGCCAGCAGTTTCGGGTTTGAAGCTTTCTTT.

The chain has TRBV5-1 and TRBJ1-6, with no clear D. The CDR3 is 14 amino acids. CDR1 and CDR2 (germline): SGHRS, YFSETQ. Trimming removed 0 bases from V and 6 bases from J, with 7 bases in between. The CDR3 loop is CASSLALTNSPLHF. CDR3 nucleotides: TGCGCCAGCAGCTTGGCCTTAACTAATTCACCCCTCCACTTT.